This T cell receptor (beta chain) was sequenced during a study of shared clonotypes between healthy human individuals. Background on the study: Per donor, three plates held CD4 naive cells, three held CD4 memory, two held CD8 naive and one held CD8 memory.

Study conclusions and caveats: Naive subsets usually exceeded memory subsets in estimated richness. When naive CD4 clonotypes were compared across a few donors, 4% to 6.5% were shared. Represented diversity, genetic and exposure-history alike, was limited by few donors.

Assay: immunoSEQ multiplex PCR; the TCRdb copy retains only in-frame clones and omits some. Of approximately 2.5 million clones in the sample, approximately 92% are singletons; the top ten hold about 0.13%. On this clone: Its target is unknown.

The sequence was obtained from a man aged 18 to 35 in good health. Sequenced: naive CD4+ T cells sorted from blood. Subset noted: CD45RA+ positively selected.

DNA for the CDR3: TGTGCCAGCAGTGACTCAAGCCTAGTGGAAGTCGATGAGCAGTTCTTC. This translates into CASSDSSLVEVDEQFF. The chain employs TRBV6-4 and TRBJ2-1; unclear D gene. The germline V gene has CDR1 MRHNA and CDR2 SNTAGT. The CDR3 runs 16 residues. V lost 0 bases and J 8 bases, leaving 17 bases between the germline ends.